The next 4 T cell receptor beta chains were all read from a single sample in a study of graft-versus-host responses after intestinal transplantation (dated by TCRdb to about 2021). In the paper's terms, the time point label means: cells obtained before transplantation from donor or recipient. Library prep was done by the immunoSEQ multiplex PCR assay. TCRdb mirrors the immuneACCESS table, restricted to in-frame sequences. Some clones are absent from its copies; in checked studies, under half trace to an unresolved V gene, and the reason for the others is unknown. Across this sample there are fewer than 120,000 clones, with about 94% seen only once. The ten largest make up 0.4% to 0.55% of the sample. For these receptors, no antigen is known. Sequences were derived from unstimulated CD8+ T cells sorted from spleen or lymph node cells, sampled before intestinal transplant. The receptors originated from a human donor who received an intestinal transplant.

The DNA of the CDR3 is TGTGCCAGCAGCCTAGCGGTCACCGGGGAGCTGTTTTTT. It yields the protein CASSLAVTGELFF. This sequence joins TRBV13 and TRBJ2-2, with 7 bases that match TRBD2. The germline CDR1 and CDR2 sequences are PRHDT and FYEKMQ (reference sequence). The length of the CDR3 is 13 residues. The junction had 1 base not matched to a gene; V was cut back by 5 bases and J by 4 bases.

V usage is TRBV6-5 and J usage is TRBJ2-7; 14 nucleotides align to TRBD2. Germline V lookup: CDR1 MNHEY, CDR2 SVGAGI. Trimming at V came to 6 bases and at J to 4 bases, leaving 5 bases not matched to a gene. This CDR3 has 15 amino acids. DNA for the CDR3: TGTGCCAGCAGCTACGGACTAGCGGGAGGTTACGAGCAGTACTTC. Protein product: CASSYGLAGGYEQYF.

The chain uses TRBV4-1 and TRBJ2-1; D unclear. Germline values: CDR1 MGHRA, CDR2 YSYEKL. The CDR3 loop spans 12 amino acids. V lost 4 bases, J lost 9 bases, and 10 bases lay in between. The CDR3 here is CASSPVASEQFF. The CDR3 DNA sequence: TGCGCCAGCAGCCCCGTTGCAAGTGAGCAGTTCTTC.

The rearrangement uses TRBV5-1 and TRBJ1-5, with 9 bases that match TRBD1. The germline V gene encodes CDR1 SGHRS and CDR2 YFSETQ. There are 14 residues in the CDR3. After removal of 3 bases from V and 3 bases from J, the junction contained 1 base not matched to a gene. The CDR3 coding sequence is TGCGCCAGCAGCTGGACAGGGGACAATCAGCCCCAGCATTTT. It yields the protein CASSWTGDNQPQHF. Using reference TRBV5-1 and TRBJ1-5 for the parts outside the CDR3, the full variable domain is KAGVTQTPRYLIKTRGQQVTLSCSPISGHRSVSWYQQTPGQGLQFLFEYFSETQRNKGNFPGRFSGRQFSNSRSEMNVSTLELGDSALYLCASSWTGDNQPQHFGDGTRLSIL.